The T cell receptor (beta chain) described here comes from a study of early T cells in non-severe SARS-CoV-2 infection. Germline CDR1 reads SGHRS; CDR2 reads YFSETQ. The CDR3 runs to 14 residues. The ends lost 9 bases at V and 6 bases at J; junction bases unmatched: 11. This clonotype appeared many times. In TCRdb, the 5' RACE reads were re-called with MiXCR into one record per CDR3 protein. The data hold 85,000 to 90,000 distinct CDR3 sequences, with approximately 14% observed a single time. V is TRBV5-1 and J is TRBJ2-1; 8 bases align to TRBD1. This receptor was taken from an adult who was a healthcare worker with PCR-confirmed SARS-CoV-2 infection or an uninfected control (not recorded which). Sequenced material: whole blood. The CDR3 sequence is CANSWQGACNEQFF. DNA of the CDR3: TGCGCCAATTCTTGGCAGGGGGCTTGCAATGAGCAGTTCTTC.